Each of the 22 T cell receptor beta chains below was sequenced from the same sample in a study of cytomegalovirus exposure and HLA in healthy donors. The primer mix had 60 Vbeta and 13 Jbeta primers. Assay used: immunoSEQ multiplex PCR; TCRdb lists only in-frame clones, some missing. The table has just over 150,000 clones, about 86% seen once. Sequenced: PBMCs. All receptors derive from a woman aged 18-29 years in good health and CMV-seronegative.

The rearrangement uses TRBV7-8 and TRBJ2-7; tentative D call: TRBD2 (6 bases). CDR3 length: 14 amino acids. CDR1 is SGHVS and CDR2 is FQNEAQ in the germline V gene. V lost 2 bases to trimming and J lost 5 bases, with 13 bases between them. The CDR3 DNA sequence: TGTGCCAGCAGCTTATTCTGGGAGGCGAACGAGCAGTACTTC. This translates into CASSLFWEANEQYF.

This chain links TRBV29-1 with TRBJ1-2, with 10 bases fitting TRBD1. The CDR3 runs 15 residues. Trimming at V came to 5 bases and at J to 14 bases, leaving 20 bases not matched to a gene. From germline, CDR1 is SQVTM and CDR2 ANQGSEA. CDR3 sequence reads: CSVLGPRDRGRRLTF. Here the CDR3 DNA reads TGCAGCGTTTTAGGTCCCCGGGACAGGGGCCGAAGGTTAACCTTC.

This chain links TRBV28 with TRBJ2-5; 9 nucleotides line up with TRBD2. In germline, CDR1 is MDHEN, CDR2 SYDVKM. The V gene end was trimmed by 11 bases and the J gene end by 2 bases; junction bases not matched to a gene: 12. The CDR3 has 15 amino acids. The CDR3 DNA reads TGTGCCGCTCGGGGGGCGGGGGGGGTGCAAGAGACCCAGTACTTC. The encoded protein is CAARGAGGVQETQYF.

The chain employs TRBV29-1 and TRBJ2-1, with 11 bases matching TRBD2. The V gene end was trimmed by 7 bases and the J gene end by 6 bases; junction bases not matched to a gene: 8. Germline V gene data show CDR1 as SQVTM and CDR2 as ANQGSEA. The CDR3 consists of 14 residues. In DNA form, the CDR3 reads TGCAGCGCAGCTTTGACTAGCGGGATCAATGAGCAGTTCTTC. As protein: CSAALTSGINEQFF.

The chain recombines TRBV5-1 with TRBJ2-3; tentative D call: TRBD2 (5 bases). The V end was cut by 2 bases, the J end by 0 bases, with 10 bases between. CDR1 SGHRS and CDR2 YFSETQ come from the germline V gene. The length of the CDR3 is 15 residues. This CDR3 reads CASSFFPGSTDTQYF. CDR3 coding DNA: TGCGCCAGCAGCTTTTTTCCGGGAAGCACAGATACGCAGTATTTT.

The J gene is TRBJ1-2, the V gene TRBV18; the match to TRBD1 covers 8 bases. The CDR3 is 16 residues long. The J segment lost 7 bases and the V segment lost 2 bases, leaving 12 bases of the junction unmatched. CDR1 is KGHSH, CDR2 LQKENI, per germline. The CDR3 coding sequence is TGTGCCAGCTCACCAGATAGACAGGGGCAGTACCTTGGCTACACCTTC. Translating gives CASSPDRQGQYLGYTF.

Only one count was recorded for this clone. The chain has TRBV2 and TRBJ2-5; tentatively, D is TRBD2 (6 bases). CDR3 size: 15 residues. Germline V gene lookup returns CDR1 SNHLY and CDR2 FYNNEI. The ends were cut back, 5 bases at V and 2 bases at J, with 15 bases in the middle. The CDR3 region has the DNA TGTGCCAGCAGTAATTCGCTAGCGTTACAAGAGACCCAGTACTTC. Its translation: CASSNSLALQETQYF.

This chain connects TRBV30 to TRBJ2-7; D not certain. CDR3 size: 12 residues. Germline-derived CDR1 and CDR2 are GTSNPN and SVGIG (reference sequence). V was shortened by 1 base and J by 7 bases, with 11 bases between the two germline ends. The CDR3 protein is CAWSAMSVEQYF. CDR3 nucleotide sequence: TGTGCCTGGAGTGCAATGAGTGTTGAGCAGTACTTC. The full variable domain, rest sourced from reference TRBV30 and TRBJ2-7, is SQTIHQWPATLVQPVGSPLSLECTVEGTSNPNLYWYRQAAGRGLQLLFYSVGIGQISSEVPQNLSASRPQDRQFILSSKKLLLSDSGFYLCAWSAMSVEQYFGPGTRLTVT.

The chain carries TRBV6-1 and TRBJ2-7; TRBD1 agrees at 9 bases. The germline V gene has CDR1 MNHNS and CDR2 SASEGT. The CDR3 consists of 14 residues. With 7 bases clipped from V and 6 bases from J, the junction kept 10 bases outside the gene matches. This CDR3 reads CASIGSGTGIEQYF. The DNA for the CDR3 is TGTGCCAGCATAGGAAGTGGGACAGGGATCGAGCAGTACTTC.

V usage is TRBV6-1 and J usage is TRBJ1-1; no definite D call. The ends were cut back, 10 bases at V and 5 bases at J, with 11 bases in the middle. Germline V lookup: CDR1 MNHNS, CDR2 SASEGT. CDR3 length equals 11 residues. CDR3 sequence: CATHSRTEAFF. In DNA form, the CDR3 reads TGTGCCACCCATTCCCGGACTGAAGCTTTCTTT.

This rearrangement joins TRBV5-1 to TRBJ2-5; TRBD1 agrees at 7 bases. The length of the CDR3 is 13 residues. V shed 4 bases, J shed 3 bases, and the junction held 3 bases outside the gene matches. In germline, CDR1 is SGHRS, CDR2 YFSETQ. This CDR3 is CASSTGTEETQYF. The DNA of the CDR3 is TGCGCCAGCAGCACGGGGACAGAAGAGACCCAGTACTTC.

This chain joins TRBV5-1 and TRBJ2-7; a weak D match, TRBD1 (5 bases). Germline-derived CDR1 and CDR2 are SGHRS and YFSETQ. V shed 0 bases and J shed 3 bases, with 7 bases lying between them. The CDR3 consists of 13 residues. CDR3 coding DNA: TGCGCCAGCAGCTTGGGCAGGGACTACGAGCAGTACTTC. Protein product: CASSLGRDYEQYF. The whole variable domain, remainder taken from reference TRBV5-1 and TRBJ2-7, is KAGVTQTPRYLIKTRGQQVTLSCSPISGHRSVSWYQQTPGQGLQFLFEYFSETQRNKGNFPGRFSGRQFSNSRSEMNVSTLELGDSALYLCASSLGRDYEQYFGPGTRLTVT.

In this sample, this clone turned up once. The V call is TRBV28, the J call TRBJ1-2; D is ambiguous. The CDR3 totals 15 residues. The V end was cut by 3 bases, the J end by 0 bases, with 11 bases between. Per the germline V gene, CDR1 is MDHEN and CDR2 is SYDVKM. CDR3 nucleotide sequence: TGTGCCAGCAGTTTTATGGGAGCAACTAACTATGGCTACACCTTC. It yields the protein CASSFMGATNYGYTF.

This sequence joins TRBV5-1 and TRBJ1-1; 9 bases are a match to TRBD1. The V gene end was trimmed by 4 bases and the J gene end by 3 bases; junction bases not matched to a gene: 4. This CDR3 region has 14 residues. Germline V gene data show CDR1 as SGHRS and CDR2 as YFSETQ. CDR3 DNA sequence: TGCGCCAGCAGCATGACAGGGGGAGACACTGAAGCTTTCTTT. Translating it yields CASSMTGGDTEAFF. The full variable domain, completed using reference TRBV5-1 and TRBJ1-1, is KAGVTQTPRYLIKTRGQQVTLSCSPISGHRSVSWYQQTPGQGLQFLFEYFSETQRNKGNFPGRFSGRQFSNSRSEMNVSTLELGDSALYLCASSMTGGDTEAFFGQGTRLTVV.

The chain is built from TRBV7-8 and TRBJ1-3; D call uncertain. The germline CDR1 and CDR2 sequences are SGHVS and FQNEAQ. The CDR3 totals 14 residues. V shed 7 bases and J shed 2 bases, with 12 bases lying between them. The CDR3 coding sequence is TGTGCCAGCATCCGAAAACCAGCTGGAAACACCATATATTTT. Translation: CASIRKPAGNTIYF.

J is TRBJ1-2 and V is TRBV6-6, with D maybe TRBD1 (6 bases). Germline V lookup: CDR1 MNHNY, CDR2 SVGAGI (reference sequence). There are 14 residues in the CDR3. V lost 8 bases, J lost 2 bases, and 15 bases lay in between. CDR3 protein: CASLPTGRNYGYTF. CDR3 nucleotides: TGTGCCAGCCTTCCGACAGGACGGAACTATGGCTACACCTTC.

The chain recombines TRBV27 with TRBJ2-7; maybe TRBD2 (7 bases). Germline-derived CDR1 and CDR2 are MNHEY and SMNVEV (reference sequence). V was pared by 2 bases and J by 4 bases, with 12 bases between. This CDR3 is 14 amino acids long. Here the CDR3 reads CASSLGGGTYEQYF. In DNA, the CDR3 is TGTGCCAGCAGTTTAGGGGGGGGCACGTACGAGCAGTACTTC.

This chain connects TRBV27 to TRBJ2-1; 10 nucleotides line up with TRBD2. J was trimmed by 4 bases and V by 6 bases; bases with no gene match: 6. Germline V CDR1 and CDR2: MNHEY, SMNVEV (reference sequence). The CDR3 covers 15 residues. As DNA, the CDR3 is TGTGCCAGCAGGACCTTAGCGGGAGGTTACAATGAGCAGTTCTTC. This sequence encodes CASRTLAGGYNEQFF.

In regard to this clone: Because the CDR3's place on the DNA is in doubt, the DNA is left out and the CDR3 is given as listed by TCRdb. The chain has TRBV5-6 and TRBJ1-2; whether TRBD1, the table's D call, matches the DNA was not checked. CDR1 is SGHDT and CDR2 is YYEEEE in the germline V gene. Including both end residues, the CDR3 is 13 amino acids long. CDR3 sequence reads: CASSLVATGALHF.

This sequence joins TRBV5-1 and TRBJ1-2; 9 nucleotides match TRBD1. The length of the CDR3 is 14 residues. In germline, CDR1 is SGHRS, CDR2 YFSETQ. V shed 5 bases and J 7 bases; nucleotides not matched to a gene: 9. The CDR3 is CASSPQDRGGGYTF. DNA of the CDR3: TGCGCCAGCAGTCCCCAGGACAGGGGCGGTGGCTACACCTTC.

The chain combines TRBV28 with TRBJ1-4; 7 positions agree with TRBD1. Germline-derived CDR1 and CDR2 are MDHEN and SYDVKM. The CDR3 sequence is 17 residues long. V lost 5 bases, J lost 5 bases, and 14 bases stayed unmatched. CDR3 nucleotides: TGTGCCAGCAGTCAAACCGCCAGGGGGGTTTTAAATGAAAAACTGTTTTTT. The encoded protein is CASSQTARGVLNEKLFF.

The chain links TRBV19 to TRBJ2-7, with a possible D match to TRBD2 (6 bases). The CDR3 is 15 amino acids. Germline CDR1 LNHDA, CDR2 SQIVND (reference sequence). V was clipped by 5 bases and J by 4 bases, with 18 bases between them. CDR3 loop: CASSRVGGKPYEQYF. CDR3 sequence (DNA): TGTGCCAGTAGTCGAGTTGGGGGGAAGCCTTACGAGCAGTACTTC.